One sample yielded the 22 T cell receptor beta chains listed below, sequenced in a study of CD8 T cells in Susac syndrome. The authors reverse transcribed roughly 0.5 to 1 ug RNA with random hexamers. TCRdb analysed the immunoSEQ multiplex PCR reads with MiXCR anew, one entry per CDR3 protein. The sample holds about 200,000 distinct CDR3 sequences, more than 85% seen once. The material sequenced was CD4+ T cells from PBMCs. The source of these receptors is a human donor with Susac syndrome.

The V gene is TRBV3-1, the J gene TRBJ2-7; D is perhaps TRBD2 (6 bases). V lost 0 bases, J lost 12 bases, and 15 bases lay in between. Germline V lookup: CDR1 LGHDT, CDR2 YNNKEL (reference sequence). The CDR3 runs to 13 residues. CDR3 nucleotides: TGTGCCAGCAGCCAAGAGGGCCCAAGGGGACTGTACTTC. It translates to CASSQEGPRGLYF.

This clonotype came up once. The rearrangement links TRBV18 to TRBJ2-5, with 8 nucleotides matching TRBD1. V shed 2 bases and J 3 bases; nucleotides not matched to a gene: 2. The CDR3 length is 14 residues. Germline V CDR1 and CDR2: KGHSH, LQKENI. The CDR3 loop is CASSPETGEETQYF. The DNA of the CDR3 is TGTGCCAGCTCACCAGAGACAGGGGAAGAGACCCAGTACTTC.

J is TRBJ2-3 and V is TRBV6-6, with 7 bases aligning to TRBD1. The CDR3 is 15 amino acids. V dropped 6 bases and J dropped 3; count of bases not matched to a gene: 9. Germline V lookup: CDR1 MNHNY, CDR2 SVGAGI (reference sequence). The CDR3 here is CASRTGPPDTDTQYF. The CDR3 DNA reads TGTGCCAGCAGGACAGGGCCCCCGGATACAGATACGCAGTATTTT.

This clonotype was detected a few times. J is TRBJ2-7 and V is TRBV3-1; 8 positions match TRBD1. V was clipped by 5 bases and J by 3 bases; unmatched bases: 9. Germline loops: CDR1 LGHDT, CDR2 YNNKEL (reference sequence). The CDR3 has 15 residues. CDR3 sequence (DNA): TGTGCCAGCAGCATCGGACAGGGAGGTTTCTACGAGCAGTACTTC. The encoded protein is CASSIGQGGFYEQYF.

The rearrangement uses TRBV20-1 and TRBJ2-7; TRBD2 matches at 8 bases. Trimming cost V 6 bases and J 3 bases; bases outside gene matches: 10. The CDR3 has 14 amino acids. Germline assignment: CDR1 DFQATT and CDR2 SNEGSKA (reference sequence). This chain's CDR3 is CSANKDSGDYEQYF. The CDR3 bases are TGCAGTGCCAATAAAGATAGCGGGGACTACGAGCAGTACTTC.

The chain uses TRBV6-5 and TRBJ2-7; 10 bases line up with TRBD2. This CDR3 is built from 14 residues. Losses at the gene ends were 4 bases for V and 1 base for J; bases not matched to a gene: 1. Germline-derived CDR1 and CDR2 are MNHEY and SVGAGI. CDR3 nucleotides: TGTGCCAGCAGTTTAGCGGGAGGTTCCTACGAGCAGTACTTC. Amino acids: CASSLAGGSYEQYF.

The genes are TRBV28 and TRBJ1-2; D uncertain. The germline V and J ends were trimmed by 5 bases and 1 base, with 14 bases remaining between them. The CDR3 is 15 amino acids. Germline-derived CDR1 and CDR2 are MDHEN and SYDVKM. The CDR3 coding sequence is TGTGCCAGCAGTCCCTGGAATACAGTTAACTATGGCTACACCTTC. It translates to CASSPWNTVNYGYTF.

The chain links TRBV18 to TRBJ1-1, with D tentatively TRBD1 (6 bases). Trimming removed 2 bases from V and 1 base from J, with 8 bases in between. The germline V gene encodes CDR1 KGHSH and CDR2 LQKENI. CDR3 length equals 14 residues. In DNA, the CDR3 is TGTGCCAGCTCACCAATGGGACAGAACACTGAAGCTTTCTTT. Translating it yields CASSPMGQNTEAFF.

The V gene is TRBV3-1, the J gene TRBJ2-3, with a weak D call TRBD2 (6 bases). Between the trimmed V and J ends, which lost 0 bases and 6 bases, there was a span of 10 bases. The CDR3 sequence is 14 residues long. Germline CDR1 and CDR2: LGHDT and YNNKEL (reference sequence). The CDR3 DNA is TGTGCCAGCAGCCAAGATACAAGCGGGGATACGCAGTATTTT. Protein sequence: CASSQDTSGDTQYF.

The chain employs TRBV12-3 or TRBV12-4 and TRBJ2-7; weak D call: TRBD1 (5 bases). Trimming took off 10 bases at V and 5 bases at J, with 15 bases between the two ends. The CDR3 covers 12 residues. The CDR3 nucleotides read TGTGCCACCAGCGTTAGGGGCCACGAGCAGTACTTC. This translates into CATSVRGHEQYF.

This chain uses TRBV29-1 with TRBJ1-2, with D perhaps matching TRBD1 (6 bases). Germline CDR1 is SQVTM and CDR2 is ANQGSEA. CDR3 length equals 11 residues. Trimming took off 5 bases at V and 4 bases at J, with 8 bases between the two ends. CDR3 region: CSVRTAYGYTF. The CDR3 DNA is TGCAGCGTTCGGACAGCCTATGGCTACACCTTC.

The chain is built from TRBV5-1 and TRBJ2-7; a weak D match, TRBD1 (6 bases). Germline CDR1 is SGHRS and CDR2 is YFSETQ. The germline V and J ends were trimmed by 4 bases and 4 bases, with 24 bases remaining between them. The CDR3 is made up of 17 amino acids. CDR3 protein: CASSLTRGDKSYYEQYF. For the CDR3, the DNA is TGCGCCAGCAGCCTGACCCGAGGGGACAAGTCCTATTACGAGCAGTACTTC.

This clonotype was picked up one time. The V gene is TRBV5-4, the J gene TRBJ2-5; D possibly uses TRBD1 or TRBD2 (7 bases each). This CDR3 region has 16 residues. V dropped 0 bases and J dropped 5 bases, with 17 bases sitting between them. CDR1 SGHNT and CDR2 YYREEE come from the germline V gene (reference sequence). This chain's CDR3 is CASSLDQGGPGETQYF. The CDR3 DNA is TGTGCCAGCAGCTTGGATCAGGGGGGGCCTGGCGAGACCCAGTACTTC.

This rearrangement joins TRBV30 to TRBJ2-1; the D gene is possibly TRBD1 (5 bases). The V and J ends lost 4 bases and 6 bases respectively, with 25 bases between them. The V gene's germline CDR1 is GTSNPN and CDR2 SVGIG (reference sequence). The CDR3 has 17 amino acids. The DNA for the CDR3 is TGTGCCTGGACCCTACAGGTGGTCAGTAATAAGGGCAATGAGCAGTTCTTC. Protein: CAWTLQVVSNKGNEQFF.

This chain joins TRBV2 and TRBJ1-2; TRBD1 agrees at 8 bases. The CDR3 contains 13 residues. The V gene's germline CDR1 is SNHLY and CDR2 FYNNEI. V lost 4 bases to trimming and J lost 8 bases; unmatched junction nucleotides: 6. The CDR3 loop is CASSVRGRDGYTF. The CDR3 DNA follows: TGTGCCAGCAGTGTCAGGGGGCGGGACGGCTACACCTTC.

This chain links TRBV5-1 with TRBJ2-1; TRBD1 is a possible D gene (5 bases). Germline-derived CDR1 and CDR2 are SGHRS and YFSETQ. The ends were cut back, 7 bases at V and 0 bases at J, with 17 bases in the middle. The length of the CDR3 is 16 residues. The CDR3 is CASGKEQASSYNEQFF. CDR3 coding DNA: TGCGCCAGCGGAAAGGAACAGGCGAGCTCCTACAATGAGCAGTTCTTC.

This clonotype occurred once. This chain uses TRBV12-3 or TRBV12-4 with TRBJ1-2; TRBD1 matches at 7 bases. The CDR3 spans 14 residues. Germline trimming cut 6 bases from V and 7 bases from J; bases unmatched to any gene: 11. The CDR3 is CASSWKGGKSGYTF. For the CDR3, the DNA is TGTGCCAGCAGCTGGAAAGGGGGCAAAAGTGGCTACACCTTC.

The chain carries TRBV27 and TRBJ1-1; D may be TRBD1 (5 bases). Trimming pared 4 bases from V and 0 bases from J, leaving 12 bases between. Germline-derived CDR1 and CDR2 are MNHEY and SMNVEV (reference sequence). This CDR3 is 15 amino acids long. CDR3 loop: CASSSYLTVNTEAFF. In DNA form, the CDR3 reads TGTGCCAGCAGTTCCTACTTGACAGTGAACACTGAAGCTTTCTTT.

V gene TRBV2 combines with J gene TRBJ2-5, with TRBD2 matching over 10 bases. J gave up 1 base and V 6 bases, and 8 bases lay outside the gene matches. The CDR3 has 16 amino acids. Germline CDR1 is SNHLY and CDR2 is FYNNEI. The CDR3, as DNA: TGTGCCAGCAGGCGGCGAAGCGGGGGGGTCCAAGAGACCCAGTACTTC. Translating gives CASRRRSGGVQETQYF.

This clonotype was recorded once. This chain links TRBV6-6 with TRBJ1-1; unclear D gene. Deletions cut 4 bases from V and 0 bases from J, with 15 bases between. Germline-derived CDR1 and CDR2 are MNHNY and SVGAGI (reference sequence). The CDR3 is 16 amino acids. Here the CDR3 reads CASSSPSSSMNTEAFF. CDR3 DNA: TGTGCCAGCAGTTCCCCCAGCAGCTCCATGAACACTGAAGCTTTCTTT.

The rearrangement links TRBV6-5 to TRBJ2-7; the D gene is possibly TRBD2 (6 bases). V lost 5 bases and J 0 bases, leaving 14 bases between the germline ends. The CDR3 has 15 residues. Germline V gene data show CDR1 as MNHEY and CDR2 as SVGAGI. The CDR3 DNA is TGTGCCAGCAGTCGACGGGAGTTAAGCTCCTACGAGCAGTACTTC. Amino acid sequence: CASSRRELSSYEQYF.

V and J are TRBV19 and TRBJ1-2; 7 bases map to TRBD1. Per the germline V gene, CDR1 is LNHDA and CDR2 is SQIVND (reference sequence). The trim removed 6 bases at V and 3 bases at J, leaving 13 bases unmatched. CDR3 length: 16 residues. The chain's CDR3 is CASRRKNRDSDYGYTF. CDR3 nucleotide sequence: TGTGCCAGTAGACGAAAAAACCGGGACAGTGACTATGGCTACACCTTC.